These 5 T cell receptor beta chains came from one sample sequenced in a study of cytomegalovirus exposure and HLA in healthy donors. Method: immunoSEQ multiplex PCR; TCRdb's copy keeps in-frame clones and lacks some. The sample consists of some 60,000 clones, approximately 96% of them appearing once. Sequencing used PBMCs. Every receptor here comes from a man younger than 35 in good health and CMV-seronegative.

This sequence joins TRBV7-2 and TRBJ1-1; D is uncertain. V lost 6 bases and J 6 bases, leaving 5 bases between the germline ends. The CDR3 has 10 amino acids. Germline values: CDR1 SGHTA, CDR2 FQGNSA. CDR3 region: CASRGAEAFF. CDR3 DNA: TGTGCCAGCAGGGGAGCTGAAGCTTTCTTT. Using reference TRBV7-2 and TRBJ1-1 for the parts outside the CDR3, the full variable domain is GAGVSQSPSNKVTEKGKDVELRCDPISGHTALYWYRQSLGQGLEFLIYFQGNSAPDKSGLPSDRFSAERTGGSVSTLTIQRTQQEDSAVYLCASRGAEAFFGQGTRLTVV.

V gene TRBV7-8 combines with J gene TRBJ2-7, with 7 bases lining up with TRBD1. V gave up 6 bases and J gave up 6 bases; unmatched junction bases: 8. This CDR3 is 13 amino acids long. The germline V gene encodes CDR1 SGHVS and CDR2 FQNEAQ. CDR3 protein: CASRKQQGLEQYF. The CDR3, as DNA: TGTGCCAGCAGGAAACAACAGGGGCTCGAGCAGTACTTC.

V and J are TRBV28 and TRBJ2-7; D is possibly TRBD2 (6 bases). The CDR3 is made up of 14 amino acids. V lost 1 base and J 5 bases, leaving 12 bases between the germline ends. In germline, CDR1 is MDHEN, CDR2 SYDVKM. As DNA, the CDR3 is TGTGCCAGCAGTTTATTAGGAGGGAGCAACGAGCAGTACTTC. Amino acids: CASSLLGGSNEQYF.

The J gene is TRBJ1-4, the V gene TRBV7-9; no clear D. Germline-derived CDR1 and CDR2 are SEHNR and FQNEAQ (reference sequence). V was clipped by 7 bases and J by 3 bases, with 18 bases between them. CDR3 length equals 16 residues. Here the CDR3 reads CASTGSQTVPNEKLFF. The CDR3 DNA sequence: TGTGCCAGCACCGGGAGCCAAACCGTCCCTAATGAAAAACTGTTTTTT.

The chain employs TRBV28 and TRBJ2-7, with 8 bases lining up with TRBD2. The CDR3 sequence is 17 residues long. With V trimmed by 8 bases and J by 7 bases, 22 bases remained unmatched. The germline gives CDR1 MDHEN, CDR2 SYDVKM. CDR3 DNA sequence: TGTGCCAGCGGTGATCCCATAGCGGGATACCCCCTGGGGGAGCAGTACTTC. Amino acids: CASGDPIAGYPLGEQYF. The entire variable domain, with the rest obtained from reference TRBV28 and TRBJ2-7, is as follows: DVKVTQSSRYLVKRTGEKVFLECVQDMDHENMFWYRQDPGLGLRLIYFSYDVKMKEKGDIPEGYSVSREKKERFSLILESASTNQTSMYLCASGDPIAGYPLGEQYFGPGTRLTVT.